One sample yielded the 6 T cell receptor beta chains listed below, sequenced in a study of shared clonotypes between healthy human individuals. CD45RO-negative, CCR7-selected cells formed the naive CD8 fraction, which excluded terminally differentiated effector memory CD45RA+ cells. Clones were read by immunoSEQ multiplex PCR, and TCRdb kept only the in-frame ones, dropping some. This repertoire shows some 630,000 clones, 96% found once; its top ten account for 0.11%. What was sequenced was naive CD8+ T cells sorted from blood. The receptors were gathered from a woman between 25 and 40 years old in good health.

This clone was detected once. The V gene is TRBV28, the J gene TRBJ2-1, with D possibly being TRBD2 (6 bases). The germline V gene has CDR1 MDHEN and CDR2 SYDVKM. The CDR3 loop spans 15 amino acids. V was shortened by 3 bases and J by 3 bases, with 12 bases between the two germline ends. CDR3 sequence (DNA): TGTGCCAGCAGTTTTGGGGGAGGCAACTACAATGAGCAGTTCTTC. It is translated as CASSFGGGNYNEQFF.

V and J are TRBV11-2 and TRBJ2-1, with 10 bases aligning to TRBD2. V dropped 2 bases and J dropped 7; count of bases not matched to a gene: 2. From germline, CDR1 is SGHAT and CDR2 FQNNGV. The length of the CDR3 is 14 residues. In DNA form, the CDR3 reads TGTGCCAGCAGCTTACTAGCGGGAGTGAATGAGCAGTTCTTC. Translating gives CASSLLAGVNEQFF.

This rearrangement joins TRBV28 to TRBJ2-1, with 9 bases that match TRBD2. Germline V gene sequence: CDR1 MDHEN, CDR2 SYDVKM. The CDR3 totals 16 residues. V gave up 3 bases and J gave up 6 bases; unmatched junction bases: 9. Written as DNA, the CDR3 is TGTGCCAGCAGTTTCGATTCGCTAGCGGGGATCAATGAGCAGTTCTTC. Translation gives CASSFDSLAGINEQFF. The whole variable domain, remainder taken from reference TRBV28 and TRBJ2-1, is DVKVTQSSRYLVKRTGEKVFLECVQDMDHENMFWYRQDPGLGLRLIYFSYDVKMKEKGDIPEGYSVSREKKERFSLILESASTNQTSMYLCASSFDSLAGINEQFFGPGTRLTVL.

This chain connects TRBV5-1 to TRBJ1-1; weak D call: TRBD1 (5 bases). The V end was cut by 0 bases, the J end by 3 bases, with 9 bases between. Per germline, CDR1 SGHRS and CDR2 YFSETQ. The CDR3 sequence is 14 residues long. For the CDR3, the DNA is TGCGCCAGCAGCTTGGCCGCGGGGGACACTGAAGCTTTCTTT. It translates to CASSLAAGDTEAFF.

J is TRBJ1-3 and V is TRBV27, with a weak D call TRBD1 (6 bases). Trimming left V 5 bases short and J 1 base short, with 9 bases between. This CDR3 spans 14 amino acids. Germline CDR1 and CDR2: MNHEY and SMNVEV (reference sequence). CDR3: CASSLGTSGNTIYF. For the CDR3, the DNA is TGTGCCAGCAGTCTAGGGACATCTGGAAACACCATATATTTT.

V gene TRBV2 combines with J gene TRBJ2-3, with TRBD1 matching over 7 bases. The CDR3 is 16 amino acids. CDR1 is SNHLY and CDR2 is FYNNEI in the germline V gene. V lost 2 bases and J lost 4; bases outside the gene matches: 9. The CDR3 DNA sequence: TGTGCCAGCAGTGAATACCCCGACAGGGCCCCAGATACGCAGTATTTT. It yields the protein CASSEYPDRAPDTQYF.